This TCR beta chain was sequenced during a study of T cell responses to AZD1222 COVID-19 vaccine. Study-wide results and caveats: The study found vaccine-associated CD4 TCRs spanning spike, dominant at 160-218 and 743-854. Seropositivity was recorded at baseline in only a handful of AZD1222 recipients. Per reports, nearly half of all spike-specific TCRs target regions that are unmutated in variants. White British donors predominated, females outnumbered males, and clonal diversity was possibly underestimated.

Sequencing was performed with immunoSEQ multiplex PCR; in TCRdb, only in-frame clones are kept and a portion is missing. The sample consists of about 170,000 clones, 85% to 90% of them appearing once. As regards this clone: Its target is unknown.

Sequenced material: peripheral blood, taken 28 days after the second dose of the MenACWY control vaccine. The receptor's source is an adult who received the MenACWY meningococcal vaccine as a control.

CDR3 DNA sequence: TGTGCCAGCAGTTTTCAGGGCTACGAGCAGTACTTC. Amino acid sequence: CASSFQGYEQYF. V gene TRBV12-3 or TRBV12-4 combines with J gene TRBJ2-7; D might be TRBD1 (5 bases). The CDR3 is 12 amino acids. Trimming shortened V by 3 bases and J by 3 bases, and 6 bases separated the two germline ends.